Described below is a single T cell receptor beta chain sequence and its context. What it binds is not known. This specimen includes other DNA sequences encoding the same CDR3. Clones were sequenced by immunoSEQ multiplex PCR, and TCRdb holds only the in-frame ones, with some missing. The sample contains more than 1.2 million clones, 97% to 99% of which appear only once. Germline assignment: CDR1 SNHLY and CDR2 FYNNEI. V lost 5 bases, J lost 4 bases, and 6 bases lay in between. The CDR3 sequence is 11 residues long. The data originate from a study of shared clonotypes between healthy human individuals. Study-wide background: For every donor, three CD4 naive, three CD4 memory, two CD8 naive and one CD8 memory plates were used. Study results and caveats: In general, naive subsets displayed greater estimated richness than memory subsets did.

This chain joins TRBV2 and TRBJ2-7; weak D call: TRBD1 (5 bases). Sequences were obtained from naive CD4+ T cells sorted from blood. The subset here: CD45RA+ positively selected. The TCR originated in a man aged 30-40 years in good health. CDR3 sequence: CASSQGYEQYF. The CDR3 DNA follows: TGTGCCAGCAGTCAGGGTTACGAGCAGTACTTC.